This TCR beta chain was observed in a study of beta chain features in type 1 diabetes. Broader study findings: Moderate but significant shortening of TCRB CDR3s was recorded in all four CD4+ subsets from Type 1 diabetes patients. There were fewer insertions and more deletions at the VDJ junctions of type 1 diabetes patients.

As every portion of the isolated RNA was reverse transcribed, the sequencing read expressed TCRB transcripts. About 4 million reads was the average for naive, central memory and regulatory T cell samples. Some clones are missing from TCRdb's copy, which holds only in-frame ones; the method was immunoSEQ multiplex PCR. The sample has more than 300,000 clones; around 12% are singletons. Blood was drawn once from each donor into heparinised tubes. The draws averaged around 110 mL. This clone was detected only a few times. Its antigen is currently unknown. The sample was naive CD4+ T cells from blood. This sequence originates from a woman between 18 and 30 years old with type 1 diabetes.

The CDR3 loop reads CAWSGSSGNTIYF. CDR3 in DNA: TGTGCCTGGAGTGGCAGCTCTGGAAACACCATATATTTT. The gene calls are TRBV30 and TRBJ1-3; D gene unclear. V was clipped by 1 base and J by 0 bases, with 4 bases between them. Germline values: CDR1 GTSNPN, CDR2 SVGIG (reference sequence). The CDR3 covers 13 residues.